This T cell receptor (beta chain) was obtained from a study of PD-1 blockade in mismatch repair-deficient tumors. Study background: Enrolled about 2012-2016, patients had progressing, pretreated mismatch repair-deficient cancers of about a dozen types.

Produced via immunoSEQ multiplex PCR; TCRdb's table is partial and in-frame only. The profile shows nearly 25,000 clones, 65% to 85% of them singletons. This CDR3 region has 13 residues. Trimming removed 6 bases from V and 5 bases from J, with 11 bases in between. Germline CDR1 and CDR2: WSHSY and SAAADI. TCR sequencing covered three patients who responded to pembrolizumab. Material: peripheral blood, obtained 12 weeks after starting pembrolizumab. The gene calls are TRBV10-2 and TRBJ2-1, with D unclear. The receptor comes from an adult with mismatch repair-deficient cancer. CDR3 sequence reads: CASRWSSNNEQFF. The CDR3 DNA is TGCGCCAGCAGATGGAGCTCTAACAATGAGCAGTTCTTC.